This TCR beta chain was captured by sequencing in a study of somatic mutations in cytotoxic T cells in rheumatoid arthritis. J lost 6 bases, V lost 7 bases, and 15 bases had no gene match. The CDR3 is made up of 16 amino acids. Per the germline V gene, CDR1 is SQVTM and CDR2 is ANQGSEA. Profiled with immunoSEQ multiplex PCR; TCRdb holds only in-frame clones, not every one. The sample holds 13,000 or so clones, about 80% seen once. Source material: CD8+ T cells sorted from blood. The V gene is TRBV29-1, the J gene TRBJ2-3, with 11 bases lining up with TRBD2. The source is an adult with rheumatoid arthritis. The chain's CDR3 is CSAVASSGRAVDTQYF. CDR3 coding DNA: TGCAGCGCCGTAGCTAGTAGCGGGAGGGCCGTCGATACGCAGTATTTT.